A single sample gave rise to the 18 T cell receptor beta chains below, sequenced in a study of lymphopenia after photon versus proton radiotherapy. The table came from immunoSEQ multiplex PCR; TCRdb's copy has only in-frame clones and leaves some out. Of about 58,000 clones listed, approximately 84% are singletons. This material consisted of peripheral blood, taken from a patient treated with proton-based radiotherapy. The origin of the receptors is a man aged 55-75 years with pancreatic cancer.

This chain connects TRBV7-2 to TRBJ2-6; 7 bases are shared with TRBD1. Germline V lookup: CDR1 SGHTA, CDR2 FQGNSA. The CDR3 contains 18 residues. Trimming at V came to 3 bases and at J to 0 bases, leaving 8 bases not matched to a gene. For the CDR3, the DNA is TGTGCCAGCAGCTTCAGAAACAGGGGCCACTCTGGGGCCAACGTCCTGACTTTC. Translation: CASSFRNRGHSGANVLTF. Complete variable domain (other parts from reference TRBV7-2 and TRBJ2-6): GAGVSQSPSNKVTEKGKDVELRCDPISGHTALYWYRQSLGQGLEFLIYFQGNSAPDKSGLPSDRFSAERTGGSVSTLTIQRTQQEDSAVYLCASSFRNRGHSGANVLTFGAGSRLTVL.

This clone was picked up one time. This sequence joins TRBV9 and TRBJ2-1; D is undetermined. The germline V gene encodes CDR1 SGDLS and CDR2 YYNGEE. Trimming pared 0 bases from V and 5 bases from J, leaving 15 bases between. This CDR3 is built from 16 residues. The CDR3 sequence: CASSVGPWAENNEQFF. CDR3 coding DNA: TGTGCCAGCAGCGTAGGACCGTGGGCGGAAAACAATGAGCAGTTCTTC.

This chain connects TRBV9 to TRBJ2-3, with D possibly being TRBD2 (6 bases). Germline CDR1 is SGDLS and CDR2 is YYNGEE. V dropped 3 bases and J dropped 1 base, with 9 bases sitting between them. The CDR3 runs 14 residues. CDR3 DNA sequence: TGTGCCAGCAGCGGGGACTTCGGCACAGATACGCAGTATTTT. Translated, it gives CASSGDFGTDTQYF. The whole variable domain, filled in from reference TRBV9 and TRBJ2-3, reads DSGVTQTPKHLITATGQRVTLRCSPRSGDLSVYWYQQSLDQGLQFLIQYYNGEERAKGNILERFSAQQFPDLHSELNLSSLELGDSALYFCASSGDFGTDTQYFGPGTRLTVL.

The CDR3 loop is CASSFLRASSYEQYF. The CDR3 region has the DNA TGTGCCAGCAGTTTTTTGCGGGCAAGCTCCTACGAGCAGTACTTC. This chain connects TRBV28 to TRBJ2-7; perhaps TRBD2 as D (5 bases). There are 15 residues in the CDR3. The ends were cut back, 3 bases at V and 0 bases at J, with 12 bases in the middle. Germline V lookup: CDR1 MDHEN, CDR2 SYDVKM.

In nucleotides, the CDR3 is TGTGCCAGTAGTATCGACTTCGCTGGGGCCAACGTCCTGACTTTC. Translation gives CASSIDFAGANVLTF. The chain uses TRBV19 and TRBJ2-6, with no clear D. Trimming cost V 3 bases and J 2 bases, with 8 bases left between them. The CDR3 totals 15 residues. CDR1 LNHDA and CDR2 SQIVND come from the germline V gene (reference sequence).

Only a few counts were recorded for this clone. The CDR3, as DNA: TGTGCCAGCAGTGACGACAGCCTGGACACTAATGAAAAACTGTTTTTT. It yields the protein CASSDDSLDTNEKLFF. The rearrangement uses TRBV2 and TRBJ1-4; D is perhaps TRBD1 (5 bases). The CDR3 loop spans 16 amino acids. Germline V gives CDR1 SNHLY, CDR2 FYNNEI. V was cut by 3 bases and J by 2 bases, with 13 bases left in between.

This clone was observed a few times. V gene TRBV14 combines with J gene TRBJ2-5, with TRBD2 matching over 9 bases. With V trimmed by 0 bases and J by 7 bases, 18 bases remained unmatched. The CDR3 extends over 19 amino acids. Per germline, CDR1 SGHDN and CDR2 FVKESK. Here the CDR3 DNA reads TGTGCCAGCAGCCAAGACCTTGATAGCGGGAGCCCTAAGTTTAGGACCCAGTACTTC. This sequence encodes CASSQDLDSGSPKFRTQYF.

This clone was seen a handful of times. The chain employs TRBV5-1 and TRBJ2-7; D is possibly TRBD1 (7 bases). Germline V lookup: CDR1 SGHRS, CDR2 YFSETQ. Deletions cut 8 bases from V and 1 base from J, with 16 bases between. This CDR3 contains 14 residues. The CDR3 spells CASRSPGGSYEQYF. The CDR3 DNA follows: TGCGCCAGTAGATCCCCAGGGGGGTCCTACGAGCAGTACTTC.

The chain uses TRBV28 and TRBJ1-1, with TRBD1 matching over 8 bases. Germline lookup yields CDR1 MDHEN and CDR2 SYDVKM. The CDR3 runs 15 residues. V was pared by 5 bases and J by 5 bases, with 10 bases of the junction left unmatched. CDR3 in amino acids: CASSIRAGGWTEAFF. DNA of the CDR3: TGTGCCAGCAGTATTCGGGCAGGGGGCTGGACTGAAGCTTTCTTT.

Written as DNA, the CDR3 is TGTGCCAGCAGCGCCTTAGGACTCTATGGCTACACCTTC. Translating gives CASSALGLYGYTF. The genes are TRBV9 and TRBJ1-2; D is unclear. From germline, CDR1 is SGDLS and CDR2 YYNGEE. This CDR3 comprises 13 residues. V gave up 3 bases and J gave up 4 bases, with 10 bases separating them.

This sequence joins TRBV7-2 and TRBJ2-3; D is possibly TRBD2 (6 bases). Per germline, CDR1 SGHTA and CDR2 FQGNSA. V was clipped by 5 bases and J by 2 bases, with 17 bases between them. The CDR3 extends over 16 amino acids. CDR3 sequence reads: CASSLGVGLYTDTQYF. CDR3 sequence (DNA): TGTGCCAGCAGCCTGGGTGTGGGACTCTACACAGATACGCAGTATTTT.

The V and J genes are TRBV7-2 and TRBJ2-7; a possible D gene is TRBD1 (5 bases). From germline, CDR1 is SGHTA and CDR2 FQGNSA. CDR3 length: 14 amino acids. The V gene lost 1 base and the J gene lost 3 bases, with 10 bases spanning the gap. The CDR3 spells CASSLGRANYEQYF. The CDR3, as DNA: TGTGCCAGCAGCTTAGGCAGGGCGAACTACGAGCAGTACTTC.

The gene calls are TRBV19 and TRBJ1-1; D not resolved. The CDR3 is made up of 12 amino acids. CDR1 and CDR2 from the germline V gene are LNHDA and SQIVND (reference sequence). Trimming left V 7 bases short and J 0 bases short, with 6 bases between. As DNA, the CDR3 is TGTGCCAGTATTGGCCTGAACACTGAAGCTTTCTTT. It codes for CASIGLNTEAFF.

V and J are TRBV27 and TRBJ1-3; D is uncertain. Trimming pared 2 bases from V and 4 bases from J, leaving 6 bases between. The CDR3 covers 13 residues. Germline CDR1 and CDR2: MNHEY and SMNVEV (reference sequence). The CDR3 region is CASSLTLGNTIYF. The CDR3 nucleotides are TGTGCCAGCAGTTTAACCTTAGGAAACACCATATATTTT.

The CDR3 reads CASRIGTGGFYTF. CDR3 coding DNA: TGTGCCAGCAGGATCGGGACAGGGGGCTTCTACACCTTC. This chain uses TRBV6-5 with TRBJ1-2; 12 nucleotides agree with TRBD1. V trimming: 6 bases; J trimming: 10 bases; junction bases outside the gene matches: 6. CDR3 length: 13 amino acids. Looked up from germline, CDR1 is MNHEY and CDR2 is SVGAGI.

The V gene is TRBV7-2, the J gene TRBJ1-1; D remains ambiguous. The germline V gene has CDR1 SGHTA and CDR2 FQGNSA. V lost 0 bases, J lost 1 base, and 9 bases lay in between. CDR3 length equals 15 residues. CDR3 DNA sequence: TGTGCCAGCAGCTTAGCGCTCCCGGGGAACACTGAAGCTTTCTTT. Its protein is CASSLALPGNTEAFF.

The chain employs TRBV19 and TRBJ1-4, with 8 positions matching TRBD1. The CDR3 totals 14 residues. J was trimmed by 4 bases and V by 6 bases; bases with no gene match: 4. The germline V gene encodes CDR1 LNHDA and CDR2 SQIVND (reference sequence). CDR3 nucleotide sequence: TGTGCCAGTAGGGGACAGGTTGTTAATGAAAAACTGTTTTTT. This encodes CASRGQVVNEKLFF.

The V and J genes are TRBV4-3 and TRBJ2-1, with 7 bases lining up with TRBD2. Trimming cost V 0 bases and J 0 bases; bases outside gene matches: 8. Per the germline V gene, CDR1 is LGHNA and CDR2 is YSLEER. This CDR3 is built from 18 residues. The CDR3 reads CASSQEGMRGSSYNEQFF. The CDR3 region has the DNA TGCGCCAGCAGCCAAGAGGGGATGCGGGGGAGCTCCTACAATGAGCAGTTCTTC.